This entry concerns a single TCR beta chain. Primers: 60 Vbeta forward and 13 Jbeta reverse. Some clones are missing from TCRdb's copy, which holds only in-frame ones; the method was immunoSEQ multiplex PCR. The profile shows under 200,000 clones, around 74% of them singletons. The CDR3 runs to 13 residues. CDR1 and CDR2 from the germline V gene are MNHNS and SASEGT. V was shortened by 6 bases and J by 4 bases, with 12 bases between the two germline ends. This entry comes from a study of cytomegalovirus exposure and HLA in healthy donors. The receptor's source is a woman aged 30 to 39 in good health and CMV-seronegative. Sequencing used PBMCs. This rearrangement joins TRBV6-1 to TRBJ1-1, with D uncertain. CDR3 region: CASSPGGFTEAFF. CDR3 bases: TGTGCCAGCAGCCCAGGAGGCTTCACTGAAGCTTTCTTT.